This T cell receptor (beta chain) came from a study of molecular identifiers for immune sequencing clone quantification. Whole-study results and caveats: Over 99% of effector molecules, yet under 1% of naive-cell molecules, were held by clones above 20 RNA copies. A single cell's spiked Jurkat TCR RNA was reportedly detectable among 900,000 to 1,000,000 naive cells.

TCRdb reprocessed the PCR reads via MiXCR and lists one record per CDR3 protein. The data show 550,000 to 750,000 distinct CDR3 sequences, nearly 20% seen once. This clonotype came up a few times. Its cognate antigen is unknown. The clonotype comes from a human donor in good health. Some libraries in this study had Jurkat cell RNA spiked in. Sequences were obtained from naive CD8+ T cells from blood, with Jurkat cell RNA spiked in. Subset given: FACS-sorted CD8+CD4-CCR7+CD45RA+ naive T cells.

The CDR3 loop reads CASSYSEGHEQFF. Here the CDR3 DNA reads TGTGCCAGCAGTTACTCGGAGGGTCATGAGCAGTTCTTC. The chain joins TRBV6-2 or TRBV6-3 to TRBJ2-1; TRBD2 might be the D (6 bases). The V and J ends lost 0 bases and 8 bases respectively, with 8 bases between them. This CDR3 spans 13 amino acids. Germline V gene sequence: CDR1 MNHEY, CDR2 SVGEGT.